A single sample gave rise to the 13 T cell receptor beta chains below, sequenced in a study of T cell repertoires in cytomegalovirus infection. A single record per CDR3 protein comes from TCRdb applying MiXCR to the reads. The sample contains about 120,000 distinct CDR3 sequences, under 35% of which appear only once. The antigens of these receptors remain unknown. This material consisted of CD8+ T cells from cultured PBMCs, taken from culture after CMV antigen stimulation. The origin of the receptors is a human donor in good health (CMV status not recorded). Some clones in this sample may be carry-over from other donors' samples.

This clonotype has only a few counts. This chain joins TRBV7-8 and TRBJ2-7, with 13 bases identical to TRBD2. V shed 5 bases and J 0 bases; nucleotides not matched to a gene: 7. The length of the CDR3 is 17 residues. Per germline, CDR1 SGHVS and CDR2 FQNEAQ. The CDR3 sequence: CASSHRTSGGSSYEQYF. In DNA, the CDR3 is TGTGCCAGCAGCCACAGGACTAGCGGGGGCTCCTCCTACGAGCAGTACTTC. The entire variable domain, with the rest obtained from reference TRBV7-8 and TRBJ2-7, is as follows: GAGVSQSPRYKVAKRGQDVALRCDPISGHVSLFWYQQALGQGPEFLTYFQNEAQLDKSGLPSDRFFAERPEGSVSTLKIQRTQQEDSAVYLCASSHRTSGGSSYEQYFGPGTRLTVT.

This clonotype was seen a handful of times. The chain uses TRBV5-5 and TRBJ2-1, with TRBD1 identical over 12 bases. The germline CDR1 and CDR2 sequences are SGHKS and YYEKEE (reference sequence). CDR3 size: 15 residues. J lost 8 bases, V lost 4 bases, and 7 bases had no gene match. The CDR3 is CASSPGTGGADEQFF. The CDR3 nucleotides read TGTGCCAGCAGCCCCGGGACAGGGGGCGCGGATGAGCAGTTCTTC.

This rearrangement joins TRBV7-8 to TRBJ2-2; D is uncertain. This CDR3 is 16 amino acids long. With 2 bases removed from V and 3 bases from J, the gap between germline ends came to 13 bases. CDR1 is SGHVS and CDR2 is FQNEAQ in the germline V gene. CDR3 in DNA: TGTGCCAGCAGCTTAACCCGAAATTGGTACACCGGGGAGCTGTTTTTT. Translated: CASSLTRNWYTGELFF. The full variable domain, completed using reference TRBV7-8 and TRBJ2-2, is GAGVSQSPRYKVAKRGQDVALRCDPISGHVSLFWYQQALGQGPEFLTYFQNEAQLDKSGLPSDRFFAERPEGSVSTLKIQRTQQEDSAVYLCASSLTRNWYTGELFFGEGSRLTVL.

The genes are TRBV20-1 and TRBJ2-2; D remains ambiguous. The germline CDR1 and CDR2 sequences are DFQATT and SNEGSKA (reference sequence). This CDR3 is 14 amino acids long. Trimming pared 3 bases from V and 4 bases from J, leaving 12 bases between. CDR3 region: CSARPWLATGELFF. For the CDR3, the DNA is TGCAGTGCTAGGCCATGGTTGGCCACCGGGGAGCTGTTTTTT.

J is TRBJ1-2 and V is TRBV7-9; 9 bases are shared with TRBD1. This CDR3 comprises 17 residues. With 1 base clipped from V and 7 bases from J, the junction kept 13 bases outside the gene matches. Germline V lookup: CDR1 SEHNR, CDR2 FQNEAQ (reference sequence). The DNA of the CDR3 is TGTGCCAGCAGCTTAGAGCCTAGACAGGGGGGTAAAGCTGGCTACACCTTC. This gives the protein CASSLEPRQGGKAGYTF. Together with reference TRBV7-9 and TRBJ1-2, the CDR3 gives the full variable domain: DTGVSQNPRHKITKRGQNVTFRCDPISEHNRLYWYRQTLGQGPEFLTYFQNEAQLEKSRLLSDRFSAERPKGSFSTLEIQRTEQGDSAMYLCASSLEPRQGGKAGYTFGSGTRLTVV.

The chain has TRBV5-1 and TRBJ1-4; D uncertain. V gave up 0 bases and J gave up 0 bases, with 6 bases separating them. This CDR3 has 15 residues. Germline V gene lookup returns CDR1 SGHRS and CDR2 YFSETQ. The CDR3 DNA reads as TGCGCCAGCAGCTTGGCGGCTGCAACTAATGAAAAACTGTTTTTT. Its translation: CASSLAAATNEKLFF.

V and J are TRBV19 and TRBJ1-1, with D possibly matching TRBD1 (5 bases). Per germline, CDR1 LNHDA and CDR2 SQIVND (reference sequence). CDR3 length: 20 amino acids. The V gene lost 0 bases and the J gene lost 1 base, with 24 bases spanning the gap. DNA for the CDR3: TGTGCCAGTAGTATAGAAGGAGGGGAATATGTGGACATATCGAACACTGAAGCTTTCTTT. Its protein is CASSIEGGEYVDISNTEAFF.

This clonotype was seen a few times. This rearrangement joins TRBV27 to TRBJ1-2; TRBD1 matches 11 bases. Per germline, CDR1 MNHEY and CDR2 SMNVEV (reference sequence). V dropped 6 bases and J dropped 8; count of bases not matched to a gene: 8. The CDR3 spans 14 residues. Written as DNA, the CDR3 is TGTGCCAGCAGGTTGGGACAGGGGGGCTGGGGCTACACCTTC. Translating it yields CASRLGQGGWGYTF.

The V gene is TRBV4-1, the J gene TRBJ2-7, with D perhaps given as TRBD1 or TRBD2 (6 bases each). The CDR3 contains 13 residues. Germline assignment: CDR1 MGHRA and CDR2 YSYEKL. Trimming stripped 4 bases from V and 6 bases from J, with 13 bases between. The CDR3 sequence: CASSPNGGGEQYF. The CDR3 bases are TGCGCCAGCAGCCCAAACGGAGGGGGCGAGCAGTACTTC.

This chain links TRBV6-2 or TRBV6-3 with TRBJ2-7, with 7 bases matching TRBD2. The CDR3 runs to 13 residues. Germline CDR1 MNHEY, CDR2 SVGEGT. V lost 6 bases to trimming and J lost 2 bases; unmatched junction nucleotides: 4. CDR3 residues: CASRRLAAYEQYF. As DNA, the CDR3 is TGTGCCAGCAGGAGACTAGCAGCCTACGAGCAGTACTTC.

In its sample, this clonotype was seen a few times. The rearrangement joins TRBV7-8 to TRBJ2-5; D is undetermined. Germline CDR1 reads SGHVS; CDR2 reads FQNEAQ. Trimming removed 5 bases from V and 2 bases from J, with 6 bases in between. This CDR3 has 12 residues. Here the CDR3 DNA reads TGTGCCAGCAGCGGCACGCAAGAGACCCAGTACTTC. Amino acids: CASSGTQETQYF.

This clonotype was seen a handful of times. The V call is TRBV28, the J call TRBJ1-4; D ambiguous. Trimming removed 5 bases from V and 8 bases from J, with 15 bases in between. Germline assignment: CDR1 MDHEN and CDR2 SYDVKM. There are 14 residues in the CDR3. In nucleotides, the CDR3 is TGTGCCAGCAGTCCTCTGGCCCTGGGCGAAAAACTGTTTTTT. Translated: CASSPLALGEKLFF.

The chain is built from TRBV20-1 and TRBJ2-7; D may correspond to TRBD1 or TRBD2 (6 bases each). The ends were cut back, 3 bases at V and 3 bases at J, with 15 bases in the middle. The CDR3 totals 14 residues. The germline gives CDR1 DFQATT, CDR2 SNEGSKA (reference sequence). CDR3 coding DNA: TGCAGTGCTAGGGAGGGGGACAAGGACTACGAGCAGTACTTC. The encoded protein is CSAREGDKDYEQYF.